A selection of T cell receptor beta chains follows, all from one sample in a study of regulatory T cells in long-lasting Graves disease. Each CDR3 protein gets one entry after TCRdb re-called the multiplex PCR reads with MiXCR. The sample holds about 530,000 distinct CDR3 sequences, around 15% seen once. These data were also reused for a study on T cells in Graves' hyperthyroidism and ophthalmopathy.

Material: peripheral blood mononuclear cells (PBMCs), obtained at new diagnosis, from a patient treated with antithyroid drugs. These receptors were obtained from a woman aged 35-60 years with Graves disease. Each CDR3 is given with its conserved first and last residue. The order of the fields is D gene, J gene, V gene, clone size, CDR3 protein, CDR3 DNA. The D gene is left open where the match is weak. Some rows have no size entry. The others give once, few or many, or a class for an expanded clone.

TRBD2 TRBJ2-3 TRBV3-1 . CASSLVPAGSGAFRTDTQYF TGTGCCAGCAGCCTCGTTCCGGCGGGTAGCGGGGCCTTTCGCACAGATACGCAGTATTTT
TRBD1 TRBJ1-1 TRBV7-9 few CASRQQGAEAFF TGTGCCAGCAGACAACAGGGGGCTGAAGCTTTCTTT
TRBD2 TRBJ2-1 TRBV5-5 once CASSNGGGSWGEQFF TGTGCCAGCAGTAACGGTGGCGGGAGCTGGGGTGAGCAGTTCTTC
. TRBJ1-1 TRBV10-2 . CASESVGTEAFF TGCGCCAGCGAATCGGTTGGCACTGAAGCTTTCTTT
. TRBJ1-3 TRBV28 many CASNIHSGNTIYF TGTGCCAGCAACATACACTCTGGAAACACCATATATTTT
. TRBJ2-7 TRBV13 few CASSFGGIEQYF TGTGCCAGCAGCTTCGGGGGTATCGAGCAGTACTTC
TRBD2 TRBJ2-7 TRBV18 . CASSPGLARYEQCF TGTGCCAGCTCACCGGGACTAGCTCGCTACGAGCAGTGCTTC
. TRBJ2-1 TRBV30 many CAWSDPVPEQFF TGTGCCTGGAGTGACCCCGTTCCTGAGCAGTTCTTC
. TRBJ2-2 TRBV19 few CASSRTTEVGELFF TGTGCCAGTAGTCGTACAACAGAGGTCGGGGAGCTGTTTTTT
TRBD1 TRBJ2-3 TRBV6-1 many CASNHRGISTDTQYF TGTGCCAGCAATCACAGGGGGATAAGCACAGATACGCAGTATTTT
. TRBJ2-3 TRBV9 few CASSVDTTDTQYF TGTGCCAGCAGCGTCGATACCACAGATACGCAGTATTTT
. TRBJ1-2 TRBV19 . CASTSPEVSVYGYTF TGTGCCAGTACCAGCCCGGAGGTGTCCGTGTACGGCTACACCTTC
. TRBJ2-5 TRBV18 . CASSAQGGGETQCF TGTGCCAGCTCAGCACAGGGCGGAGGGGAGACCCAGTGCTTC
TRBD1 TRBJ1-5 TRBV5-1 many CASSYGTGGRQPQHF TGCGCCAGCAGCTATGGGACAGGGGGGCGTCAGCCCCAGCATTTT
. TRBJ1-5 TRBV4-1 . CASSQEGRGGQPQHF TGCGCCAGCAGCCAAGAGGGGCGCGGCGGTCAGCCCCAGCATTTT
TRBD1 TRBJ2-7 TRBV19 once CASSTGQGIYEQYF TGTGCCAGTAGTACCGGACAGGGTATCTACGAGCAGTACTTC
TRBD1 TRBJ1-6 TRBV3-1 few CASSQIGGGSPLHF TGTGCCAGCAGCCAAATAGGGGGCGGATCACCCCTCCACTTT
TRBD2 TRBJ2-7 TRBV6-1 few CASSDGGALASEQYF TGTGCCAGCAGCGACGGGGGGGCTCTAGCCAGCGAGCAGTACTTC